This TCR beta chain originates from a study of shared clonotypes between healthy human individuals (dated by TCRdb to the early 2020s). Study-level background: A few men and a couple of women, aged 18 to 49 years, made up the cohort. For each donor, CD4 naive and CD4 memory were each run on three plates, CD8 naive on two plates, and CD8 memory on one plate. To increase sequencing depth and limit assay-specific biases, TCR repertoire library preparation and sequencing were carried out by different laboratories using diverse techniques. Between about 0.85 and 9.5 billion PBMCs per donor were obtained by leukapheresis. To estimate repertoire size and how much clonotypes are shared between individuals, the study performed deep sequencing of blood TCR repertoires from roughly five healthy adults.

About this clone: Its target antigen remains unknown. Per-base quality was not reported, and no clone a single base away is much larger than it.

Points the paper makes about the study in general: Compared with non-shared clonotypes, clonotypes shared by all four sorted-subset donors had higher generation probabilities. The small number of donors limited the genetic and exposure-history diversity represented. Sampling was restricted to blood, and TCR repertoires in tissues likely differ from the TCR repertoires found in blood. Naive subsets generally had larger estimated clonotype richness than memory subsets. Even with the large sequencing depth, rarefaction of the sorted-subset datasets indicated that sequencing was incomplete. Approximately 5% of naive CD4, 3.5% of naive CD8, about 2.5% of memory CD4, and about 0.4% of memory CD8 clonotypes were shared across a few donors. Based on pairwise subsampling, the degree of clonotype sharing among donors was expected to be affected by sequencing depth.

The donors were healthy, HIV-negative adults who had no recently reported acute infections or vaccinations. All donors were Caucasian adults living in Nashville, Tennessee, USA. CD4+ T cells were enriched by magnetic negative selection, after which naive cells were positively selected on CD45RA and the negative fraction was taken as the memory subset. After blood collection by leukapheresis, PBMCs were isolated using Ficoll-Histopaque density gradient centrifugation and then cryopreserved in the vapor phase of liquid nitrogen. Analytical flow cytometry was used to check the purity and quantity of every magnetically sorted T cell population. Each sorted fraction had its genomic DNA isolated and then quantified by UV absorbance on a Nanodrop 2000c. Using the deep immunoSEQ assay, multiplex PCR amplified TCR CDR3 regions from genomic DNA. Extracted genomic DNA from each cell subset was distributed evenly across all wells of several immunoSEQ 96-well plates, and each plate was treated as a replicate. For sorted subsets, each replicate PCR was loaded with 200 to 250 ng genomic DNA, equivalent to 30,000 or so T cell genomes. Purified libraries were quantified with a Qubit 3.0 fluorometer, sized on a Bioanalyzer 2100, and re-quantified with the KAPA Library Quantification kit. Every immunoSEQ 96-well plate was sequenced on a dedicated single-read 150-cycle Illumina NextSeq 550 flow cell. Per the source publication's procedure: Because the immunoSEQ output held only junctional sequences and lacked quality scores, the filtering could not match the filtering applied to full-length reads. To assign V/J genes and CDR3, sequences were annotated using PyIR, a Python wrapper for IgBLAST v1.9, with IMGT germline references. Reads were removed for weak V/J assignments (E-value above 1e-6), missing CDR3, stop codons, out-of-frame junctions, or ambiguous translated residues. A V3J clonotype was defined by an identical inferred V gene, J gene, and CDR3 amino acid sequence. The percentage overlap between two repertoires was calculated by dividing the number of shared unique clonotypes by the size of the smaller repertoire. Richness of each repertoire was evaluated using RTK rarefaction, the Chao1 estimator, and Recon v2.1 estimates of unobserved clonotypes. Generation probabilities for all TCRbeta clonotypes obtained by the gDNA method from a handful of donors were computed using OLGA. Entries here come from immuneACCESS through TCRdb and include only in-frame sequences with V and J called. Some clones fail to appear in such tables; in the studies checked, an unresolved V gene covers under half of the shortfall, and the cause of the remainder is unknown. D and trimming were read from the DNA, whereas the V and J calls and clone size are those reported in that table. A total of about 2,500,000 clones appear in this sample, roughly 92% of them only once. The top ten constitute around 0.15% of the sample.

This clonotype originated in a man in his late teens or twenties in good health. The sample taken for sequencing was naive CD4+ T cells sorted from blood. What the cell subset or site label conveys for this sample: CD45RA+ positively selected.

For the CDR3, the sequence is CASSLMASGSGETQYF. The nucleotides are TGTGCCAGCAGCTTAATGGCTAGCGGGAGTGGGGAGACCCAGTACTTC. The chain couples TRBV5-4 to TRBJ2-5; TRBD2 lines up with 10 middle nucleotides. The cysteine opens and the phenylalanine closes a CDR3 of 16 amino acids. Of all the DNA, just the CDR3 is kept, 48 bases in frame from base 1. Here V drops 2 bases and J drops 5 bases, and the junction holds 9 bases not matched to any gene. CDR1 SGHNT and CDR2 YYREEE are derived from the germline V gene (reference sequence).